This T cell receptor (beta chain) was identified during a study of response to subunit inactivated influenza vaccine. One entry per CDR3 protein results from TCRdb running MiXCR on the RT-PCR reads. The sample consists of 540,000 or so distinct CDR3 sequences, under 15% of them appearing once. Note on this clonotype: The antigen is undetermined.

Study-level results: The authors suggested that every seasonal influenza vaccination recruits few new T cells.

The origin of this receptor is a man aged 50 to 59 who received an inactivated influenza vaccine. The sequenced sample was PBMCs from blood, obtained about 6 weeks after vaccination.

The CDR3 sequence is CSVDGGLAGPQETQYF. Written as DNA, the CDR3 is TGCAGCGTTGACGGCGGACTAGCGGGACCTCAAGAGACCCAGTACTTC. The chain carries TRBV29-1 and TRBJ2-5, with 12 bases that match TRBD2. The germline V gene has CDR1 SQVTM and CDR2 ANQGSEA. This CDR3 is built from 16 residues. J gave up 2 bases and V 3 bases, and 7 bases lay outside the gene matches.